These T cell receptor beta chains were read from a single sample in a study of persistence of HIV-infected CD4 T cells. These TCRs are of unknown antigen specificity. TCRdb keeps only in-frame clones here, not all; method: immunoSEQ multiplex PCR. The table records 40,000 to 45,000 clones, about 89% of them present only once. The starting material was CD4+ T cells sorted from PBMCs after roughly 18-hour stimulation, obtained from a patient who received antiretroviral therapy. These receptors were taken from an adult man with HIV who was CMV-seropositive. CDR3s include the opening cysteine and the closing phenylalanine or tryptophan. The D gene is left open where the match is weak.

cdr3_aa: CASSLGTGGDTGELFF
j_call: TRBJ2-2
d_call: TRBD1
v_call: TRBV5-8

cdr3_aa: CATSDMDRAWGYTF
j_call: TRBJ1-2
d_call: TRBD1
v_call: TRBV24-1

cdr3_aa: CASSSDREGQPQHF
j_call: TRBJ1-5
d_call: TRBD1
v_call: TRBV28

cdr3_aa: CASSSPLGGKGGYTF
j_call: TRBJ1-2
d_call: -
v_call: TRBV28

cdr3_aa: CATTLGYGYTF
j_call: TRBJ1-2
d_call: -
v_call: TRBV28

cdr3_aa: CASSSGGGVDEQYF
j_call: TRBJ2-7
d_call: -
v_call: TRBV7-2

cdr3_aa: CASSPGRGGNIQYF
j_call: TRBJ2-4
d_call: -
v_call: TRBV27

cdr3_aa: CSASLMTEANEKLFF
j_call: TRBJ1-4
d_call: -
v_call: TRBV20-1

cdr3_aa: CASSSRTGRGTEAFF
j_call: TRBJ1-1
d_call: TRBD1
v_call: TRBV6-5

cdr3_aa: CASSEAMGIGYGYTF
j_call: TRBJ1-2
d_call: -
v_call: TRBV6-1

cdr3_aa: CASRTSGGHTDTQYF
j_call: TRBJ2-3
d_call: TRBD2
v_call: TRBV27

cdr3_aa: CASSLGQLSTDTQYF
j_call: TRBJ2-3
d_call: -
v_call: TRBV5-1

cdr3_aa: CASSLARADTEAFF
j_call: TRBJ1-1
d_call: -
v_call: TRBV7-9

cdr3_aa: CASSLRHSGNTIYF
j_call: TRBJ1-3
d_call: -
v_call: TRBV28

cdr3_aa: CASSRGTNTEAFF
j_call: TRBJ1-1
d_call: -
v_call: TRBV5-1

cdr3_aa: CASSVGGTLNTEAFF
j_call: TRBJ1-1
d_call: -
v_call: TRBV9

cdr3_aa: CASSTQGASTDTQYF
j_call: TRBJ2-3
d_call: TRBD1
v_call: TRBV5-1

cdr3_aa: CATSDLQVGRDTQYF
j_call: TRBJ2-3
d_call: -
v_call: TRBV24-1

cdr3_aa: CASSPPWGGSLDEQFF
j_call: TRBJ2-1
d_call: TRBD2
v_call: TRBV18

cdr3_aa: CASSSWDSAYTEAFF
j_call: TRBJ1-1
d_call: TRBD1
v_call: TRBV5-6

cdr3_aa: CASSLSVLAGPTGELFF
j_call: TRBJ2-2
d_call: TRBD2
v_call: TRBV28

cdr3_aa: CASSALAGGGNEQFF
j_call: TRBJ2-1
d_call: TRBD2
v_call: TRBV9

cdr3_aa: CSVDLGGQGEAFF
j_call: TRBJ1-1
d_call: TRBD1
v_call: TRBV29-1

cdr3_aa: CASSVLEASGINEQFF
j_call: TRBJ2-1
d_call: TRBD2
v_call: TRBV9

cdr3_aa: CASKYEGRVNNEQFF
j_call: TRBJ2-1
d_call: -
v_call: TRBV2

cdr3_aa: CASSLAPGATEAFF
j_call: TRBJ1-1
d_call: -
v_call: TRBV5-1

cdr3_aa: CASSQDEGVRVSTNEKLFF
j_call: TRBJ1-4
d_call: -
v_call: TRBV3-1/TRBV3-2

cdr3_aa: CASSDTGPNTEAFF
j_call: TRBJ1-1
d_call: -
v_call: TRBV25-1

cdr3_aa: CATSREKVGELFF
j_call: TRBJ2-2
d_call: -
v_call: TRBV15

cdr3_aa: CATSYRTSGDNEQFF
j_call: TRBJ2-1
d_call: TRBD2
v_call: TRBV15

cdr3_aa: CASSQTSGGWNEQFF
j_call: TRBJ2-1
d_call: TRBD2
v_call: TRBV3-1/TRBV3-2

cdr3_aa: CASSLQLGQSVRETQYF
j_call: TRBJ2-5
d_call: -
v_call: TRBV4-1

cdr3_aa: CASSTRGAPKYGYTF
j_call: TRBJ1-2
d_call: -
v_call: TRBV6-2/TRBV6-3

cdr3_aa: CASSPQRGGLTEAFF
j_call: TRBJ1-1
d_call: -
v_call: TRBV9

cdr3_aa: CASSYSGATQYF
j_call: TRBJ2-3
d_call: -
v_call: TRBV6-5

cdr3_aa: CASSPTGVGEKLFF
j_call: TRBJ1-4
d_call: TRBD1
v_call: TRBV6-5

cdr3_aa: CASNLAGPATDTQYF
j_call: TRBJ2-3
d_call: TRBD2
v_call: TRBV28

cdr3_aa: CASSPSMGQSDEQYF
j_call: TRBJ2-7
d_call: TRBD1
v_call: TRBV5-6

cdr3_aa: CAWSGIGTEAFF
j_call: TRBJ1-1
d_call: -
v_call: TRBV30

cdr3_aa: CASAERTNTEAFF
j_call: TRBJ1-1
d_call: -
v_call: TRBV12-3/TRBV12-4

cdr3_aa: CASTQGARGYTF
j_call: TRBJ1-2
d_call: TRBD1
v_call: TRBV6-5

cdr3_aa: CASSPPSGSTSTDTQYF
j_call: TRBJ2-3
d_call: -
v_call: TRBV28

cdr3_aa: CASSEWGIRGYTF
j_call: TRBJ1-2
d_call: -
v_call: TRBV6-1

cdr3_aa: CASSPRGREPGELFF
j_call: TRBJ2-2
d_call: -
v_call: TRBV19

cdr3_aa: CASSVGPGSITSGVKYNEQFF
j_call: TRBJ2-1
d_call: TRBD2
v_call: TRBV9

cdr3_aa: CSASTGSNTEAFF
j_call: TRBJ1-1
d_call: -
v_call: TRBV20-1

cdr3_aa: CASSDRSGNTIYF
j_call: TRBJ1-3
d_call: -
v_call: TRBV6-1

cdr3_aa: CASSPRRGQRSDTQYF
j_call: TRBJ2-3
d_call: -
v_call: TRBV7-8

cdr3_aa: CASSQDKGGGRDTQYF
j_call: TRBJ2-3
d_call: -
v_call: TRBV4-2

cdr3_aa: CASSQGGSSGYTF
j_call: TRBJ1-2
d_call: -
v_call: TRBV3-1/TRBV3-2

cdr3_aa: CASSPPRRYNSPLHF
j_call: TRBJ1-6
d_call: -
v_call: TRBV3-1/TRBV3-2

cdr3_aa: CASSPFEGAEQYF
j_call: TRBJ2-7
d_call: -
v_call: TRBV11-3

cdr3_aa: CASSLRRGSSYTF
j_call: TRBJ1-2
d_call: -
v_call: TRBV14